The 15 T cell receptor beta chains reported below all come from one sample, sequenced in a study of T cells after somatic rescue of genetic block. Sequenced by immunoSEQ multiplex PCR; TCRdb stores in-frame clones only, minus some. The table shows 110,000 or so clones, with about 89% occurring only once. The specimen sequenced was peripheral blood mononuclear cells (PBMCs). The origin of the receptors is a young woman.

The chain carries TRBV5-5 and TRBJ1-6; D uncertain. The V end lost 1 base, the J end lost 3 bases, and 8 bases lay between the germline ends. The CDR3 is 15 amino acids. Per the germline V gene, CDR1 is SGHKS and CDR2 is YYEKEE (reference sequence). DNA of the CDR3: TGTGCCAGCAGCTTGCTAGGGAACTATAATTCACCCCTCCACTTT. Protein sequence: CASSLLGNYNSPLHF.

J is TRBJ1-1 and V is TRBV19, with unresolved D. V was cut by 3 bases and J by 1 base, with 18 bases left in between. Germline V gene sequence: CDR1 LNHDA, CDR2 SQIVND (reference sequence). This CDR3 comprises 17 residues. The CDR3: CASSMLGPITPNTEAFF. In nucleotides, the CDR3 is TGTGCCAGTAGTATGCTAGGGCCTATTACACCGAACACTGAAGCTTTCTTT.

The chain is built from TRBV30 and TRBJ2-3, with 10 bases fitting TRBD2. The CDR3 extends over 15 amino acids. Germline V gives CDR1 GTSNPN, CDR2 SVGIG (reference sequence). V was pared by 3 bases and J by 4 bases, with 7 bases of the junction left unmatched. Written as DNA, the CDR3 is TGTGCCTGGAGAAAGCGGGGGGGCCGGGCAGATACGCAGTATTTT. Translated, it gives CAWRKRGGRADTQYF. The variable domain in full, completed from reference TRBV30 and TRBJ2-3, reads SQTIHQWPATLVQPVGSPLSLECTVEGTSNPNLYWYRQAAGRGLQLLFYSVGIGQISSEVPQNLSASRPQDRQFILSSKKLLLSDSGFYLCAWRKRGGRADTQYFGPGTRLTVL.

The chain recombines TRBV5-6 with TRBJ2-7; no reliable D call. Germline V gene data show CDR1 as SGHDT and CDR2 as YYEEEE. V shed 4 bases and J shed 5 bases, with 7 bases lying between them. CDR3 length: 11 residues. This CDR3 is CASSRTNEQYF. DNA for the CDR3: TGTGCCAGCAGCCGAACCAACGAGCAGTACTTC.

The chain combines TRBV11-2 with TRBJ1-4; D possibly corresponds to TRBD1 (6 bases). V lost 7 bases and J lost 3, with 15 bases in between. This CDR3 region has 15 residues. Germline V gene lookup returns CDR1 SGHAT and CDR2 FQNNGV. The CDR3: CASNSGTGPNEKLFF. The CDR3 DNA follows: TGTGCCAGCAACTCGGGTACAGGGCCTAATGAAAAACTGTTTTTT.

The rearrangement joins TRBV7-2 to TRBJ2-1, with 10 nucleotides matching TRBD1. V lost 5 bases and J lost 4; bases outside the gene matches: 5. Germline values: CDR1 SGHTA, CDR2 FQGNSA. This CDR3 comprises 15 residues. The CDR3 DNA reads as TGTGCCAGCAGCCTTTCGGGACAGGGGTACAATGAGCAGTTCTTC. This encodes CASSLSGQGYNEQFF.

The chain employs TRBV5-1 and TRBJ1-2; D is unclear. Germline V gene lookup returns CDR1 SGHRS and CDR2 YFSETQ. The V and J ends lost 4 bases and 0 bases respectively, with 7 bases between them. This CDR3 contains 13 residues. DNA of the CDR3: TGCGCCAGCAGCCAACTAGCTAACTATGGCTACACCTTC. Amino acid sequence: CASSQLANYGYTF.

The J gene is TRBJ1-5, the V gene TRBV6-1; 11 nucleotides match TRBD1. The CDR3 covers 13 residues. Per germline, CDR1 MNHNS and CDR2 SASEGT. The CDR3 bases are TGTGTCGTGGGGGGACAGGGGGTCCAGCCCCAGCATTTT. Translating gives CVVGGQGVQPQHF.

The chain employs TRBV15 and TRBJ2-2; 7 bases agree with TRBD1. Per the germline V gene, CDR1 is LNHNV and CDR2 is YYDKDF (reference sequence). The CDR3 is 16 residues long. V lost 4 bases and J lost 3; bases outside the gene matches: 8. CDR3 region: CATSKGQLNYTGELFF. For the CDR3, the DNA is TGTGCCACCAGCAAGGGACAGCTTAATTACACCGGGGAGCTGTTTTTT.

The CDR3 DNA reads TGTGCCAGCACTCCCCCACAGGGGCATCAGCCCCAGCATTTT. It encodes CASTPPQGHQPQHF. The rearrangement uses TRBV28 and TRBJ1-5; 7 positions match TRBD1. The CDR3 consists of 14 residues. Germline CDR1 MDHEN, CDR2 SYDVKM. The V segment lost 7 bases and the J segment 5 bases; nucleotides outside the gene matches: 8.

This chain joins TRBV4-2 and TRBJ1-1; D possibly corresponds to TRBD1 (5 bases). The CDR3 spans 19 residues. V was shortened by 3 bases and J by 3 bases, with 26 bases between the two germline ends. Per germline, CDR1 LGHNA and CDR2 YNFKEQ. CDR3 loop: CASSQAVSRSAGPYTEAFF. CDR3 nucleotides: TGTGCCAGCAGCCAGGCTGTGTCACGGTCGGCAGGGCCCTACACTGAAGCTTTCTTT.

The gene calls are TRBV2 and TRBJ2-7; 11 nucleotides align to TRBD1. Germline CDR1 SNHLY, CDR2 FYNNEI. This CDR3 is built from 14 residues. J was trimmed by 3 bases and V by 6 bases; bases with no gene match: 4. The CDR3 reads CASRDRGLNYEQYF. For the CDR3, the DNA is TGTGCCAGCAGGGACAGGGGGCTAAACTACGAGCAGTACTTC.

This clone turned up a few times. The gene calls are TRBV10-3 and TRBJ1-5; a weak D match, TRBD1 (5 bases). There are 14 residues in the CDR3. Germline CDR1 and CDR2: ENHRY and SYGVKD. The V gene lost 5 bases and the J gene lost 3 bases, with 11 bases spanning the gap. Here the CDR3 reads CAISSGRDNQPQHF. In DNA form, the CDR3 reads TGTGCCATCAGTAGCGGCAGGGACAATCAGCCCCAGCATTTT.

CDR3: CASSVVSGHTDTQYF. The CDR3 DNA follows: TGTGCCAGCAGCGTAGTCAGCGGTCACACAGATACGCAGTATTTT. This sequence joins TRBV9 and TRBJ2-3; TRBD2 might be the D (5 bases). The CDR3 runs to 15 residues. Between the trimmed V and J ends, which lost 0 bases and 2 bases, there was a span of 10 bases. CDR1 SGDLS and CDR2 YYNGEE come from the germline V gene.

This chain uses TRBV15 with TRBJ2-4, with D possibly called TRBD1 or TRBD2 (6 bases each). In germline, CDR1 is LNHNV, CDR2 YYDKDF (reference sequence). The germline V and J ends were trimmed by 2 bases and 0 bases, with 17 bases remaining between them. CDR3 length equals 18 residues. Here the CDR3 reads CATSRTSPGVLAKNIQYF. In nucleotides, the CDR3 is TGTGCCACCAGCAGAACTAGCCCAGGGGTCCTAGCCAAAAACATTCAGTACTTC.